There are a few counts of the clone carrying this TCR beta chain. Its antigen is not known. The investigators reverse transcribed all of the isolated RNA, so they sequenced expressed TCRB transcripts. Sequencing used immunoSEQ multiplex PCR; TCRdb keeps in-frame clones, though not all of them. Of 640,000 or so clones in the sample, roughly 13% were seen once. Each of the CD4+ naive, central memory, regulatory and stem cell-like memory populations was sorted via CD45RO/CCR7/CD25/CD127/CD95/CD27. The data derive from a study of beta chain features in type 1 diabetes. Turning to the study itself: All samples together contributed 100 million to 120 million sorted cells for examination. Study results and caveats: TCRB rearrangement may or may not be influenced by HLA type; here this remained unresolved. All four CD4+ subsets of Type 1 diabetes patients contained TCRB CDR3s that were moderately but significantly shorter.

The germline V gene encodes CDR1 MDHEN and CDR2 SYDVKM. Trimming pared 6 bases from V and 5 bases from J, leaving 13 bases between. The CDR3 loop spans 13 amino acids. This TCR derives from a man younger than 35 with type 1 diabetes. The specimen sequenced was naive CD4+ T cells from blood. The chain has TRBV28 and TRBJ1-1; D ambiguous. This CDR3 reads CASRPVGRTEAFF. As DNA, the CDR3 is TGTGCCAGCAGACCCGTCGGGCGGACTGAAGCTTTCTTT.